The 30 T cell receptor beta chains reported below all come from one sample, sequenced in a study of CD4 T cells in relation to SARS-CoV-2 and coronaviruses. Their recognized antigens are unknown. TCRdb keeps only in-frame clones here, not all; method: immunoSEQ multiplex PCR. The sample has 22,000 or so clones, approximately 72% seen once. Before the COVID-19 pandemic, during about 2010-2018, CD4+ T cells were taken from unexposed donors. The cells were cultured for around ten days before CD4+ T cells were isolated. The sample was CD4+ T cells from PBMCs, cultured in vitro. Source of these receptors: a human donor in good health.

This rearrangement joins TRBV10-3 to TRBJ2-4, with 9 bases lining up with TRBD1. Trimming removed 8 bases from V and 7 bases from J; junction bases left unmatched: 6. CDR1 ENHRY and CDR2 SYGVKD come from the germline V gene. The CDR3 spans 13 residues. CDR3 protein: CAIGQQGANIQYF. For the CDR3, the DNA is TGTGCCATCGGTCAACAGGGGGCGAACATTCAGTACTTC.

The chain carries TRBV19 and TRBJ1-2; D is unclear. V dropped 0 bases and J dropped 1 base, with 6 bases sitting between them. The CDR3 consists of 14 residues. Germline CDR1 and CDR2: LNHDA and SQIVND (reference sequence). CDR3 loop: CASSIDRNNYGYTF. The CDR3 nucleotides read TGTGCCAGTAGTATAGATCGAAATAACTATGGCTACACCTTC.

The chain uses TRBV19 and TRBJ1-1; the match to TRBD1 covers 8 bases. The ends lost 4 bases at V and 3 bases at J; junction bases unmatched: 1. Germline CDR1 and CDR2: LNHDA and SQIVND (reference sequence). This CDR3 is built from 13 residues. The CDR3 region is CASSKQGDTEAFF. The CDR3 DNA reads TGTGCCAGTAGTAAACAGGGGGACACTGAAGCTTTCTTT.

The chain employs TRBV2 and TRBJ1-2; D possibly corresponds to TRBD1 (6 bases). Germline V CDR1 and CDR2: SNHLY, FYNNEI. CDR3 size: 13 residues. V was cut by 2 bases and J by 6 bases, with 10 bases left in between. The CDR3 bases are TGTGCCAGCAGTGAATCAGGGGTCGATGGCTACACCTTC. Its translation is CASSESGVDGYTF.

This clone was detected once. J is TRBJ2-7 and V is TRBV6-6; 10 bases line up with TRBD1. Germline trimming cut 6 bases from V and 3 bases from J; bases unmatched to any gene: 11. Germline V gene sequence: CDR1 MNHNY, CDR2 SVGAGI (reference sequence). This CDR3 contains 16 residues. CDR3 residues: CASSPRGQGLDYEQYF. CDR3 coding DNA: TGTGCCAGCAGCCCACGGGGACAGGGGCTAGACTACGAGCAGTACTTC.

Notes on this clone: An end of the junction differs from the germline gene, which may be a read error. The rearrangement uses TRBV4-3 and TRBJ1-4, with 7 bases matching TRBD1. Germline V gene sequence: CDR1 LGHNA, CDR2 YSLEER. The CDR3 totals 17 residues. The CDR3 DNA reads TGCGCCAGCAGCCAAGCACTGTCCGGGACAGCTAATGAGAAACTGTTTTTT. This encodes CASSQALSGTANEKLFF.

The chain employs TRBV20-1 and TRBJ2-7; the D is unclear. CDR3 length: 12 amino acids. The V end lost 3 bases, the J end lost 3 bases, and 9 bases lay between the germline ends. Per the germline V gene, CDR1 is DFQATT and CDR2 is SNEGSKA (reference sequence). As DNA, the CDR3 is TGCAGTGCTAGTGGTACAGTCTACGAGCAGTACTTC. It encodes CSASGTVYEQYF.

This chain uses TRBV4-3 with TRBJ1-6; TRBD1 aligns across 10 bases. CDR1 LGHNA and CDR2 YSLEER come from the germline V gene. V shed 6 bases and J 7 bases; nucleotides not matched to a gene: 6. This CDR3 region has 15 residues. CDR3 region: CASSRTDRGNSPLHF. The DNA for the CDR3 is TGCGCCAGCAGTAGAACGGACAGGGGGAATTCACCCCTCCACTTT.

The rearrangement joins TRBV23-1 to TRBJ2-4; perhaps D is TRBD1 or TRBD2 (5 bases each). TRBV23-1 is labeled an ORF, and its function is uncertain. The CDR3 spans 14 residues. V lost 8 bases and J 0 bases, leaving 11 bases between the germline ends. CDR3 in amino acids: CASLPGTAKNIQYF. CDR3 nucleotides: TGCGCCAGCTTGCCAGGGACAGCCAAAAACATTCAGTACTTC.

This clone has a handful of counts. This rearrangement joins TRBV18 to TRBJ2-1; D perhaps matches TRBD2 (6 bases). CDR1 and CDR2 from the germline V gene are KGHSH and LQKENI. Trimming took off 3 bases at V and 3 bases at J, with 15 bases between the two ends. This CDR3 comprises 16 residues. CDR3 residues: CASSPTVLALYNEQFF. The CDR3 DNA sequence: TGTGCCAGCTCACCCACCGTACTAGCCCTCTACAATGAGCAGTTCTTC.

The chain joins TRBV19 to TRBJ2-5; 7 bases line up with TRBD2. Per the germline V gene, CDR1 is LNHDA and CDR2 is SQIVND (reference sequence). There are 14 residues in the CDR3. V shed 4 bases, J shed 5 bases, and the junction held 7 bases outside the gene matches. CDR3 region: CASSTGGKRETQYF. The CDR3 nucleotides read TGTGCCAGTAGTACCGGGGGGAAGAGGGAGACCCAGTACTTC.

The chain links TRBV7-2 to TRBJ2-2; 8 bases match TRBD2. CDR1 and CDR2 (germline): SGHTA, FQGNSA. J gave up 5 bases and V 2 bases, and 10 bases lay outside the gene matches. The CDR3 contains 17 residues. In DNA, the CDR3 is TGTGCCAGCAGCTTAAGGTCCGGGAGGGGGAGGACCGGGGAGCTGTTTTTT. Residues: CASSLRSGRGRTGELFF.

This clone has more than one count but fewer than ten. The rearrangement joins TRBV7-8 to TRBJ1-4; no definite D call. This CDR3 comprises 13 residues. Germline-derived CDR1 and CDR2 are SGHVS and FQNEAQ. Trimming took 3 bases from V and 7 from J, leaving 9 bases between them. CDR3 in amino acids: CASSFSAVEKLFF. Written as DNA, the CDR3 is TGTGCCAGCAGCTTTTCGGCGGTTGAAAAACTGTTTTTT.

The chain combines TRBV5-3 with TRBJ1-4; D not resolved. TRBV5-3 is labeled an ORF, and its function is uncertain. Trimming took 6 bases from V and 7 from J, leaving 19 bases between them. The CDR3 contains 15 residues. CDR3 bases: TGTGCCAGAACCTGTGGACCCCATCGTCGTGAAAAACTGTTTTTT. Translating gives CARTCGPHRREKLFF.

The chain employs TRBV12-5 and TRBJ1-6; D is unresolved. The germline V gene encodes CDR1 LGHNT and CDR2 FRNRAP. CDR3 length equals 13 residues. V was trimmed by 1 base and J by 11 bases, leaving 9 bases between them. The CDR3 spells CASGLEQSTPLHF. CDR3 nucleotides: TGTGCTAGTGGTTTGGAACAGTCAACACCCCTCCACTTT.

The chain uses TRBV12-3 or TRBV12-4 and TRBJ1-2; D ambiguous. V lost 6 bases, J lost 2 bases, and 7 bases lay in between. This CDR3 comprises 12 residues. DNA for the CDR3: TGTGCCAGCAGGGCGATAAACTATGGCTACACCTTC. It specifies CASRAINYGYTF.

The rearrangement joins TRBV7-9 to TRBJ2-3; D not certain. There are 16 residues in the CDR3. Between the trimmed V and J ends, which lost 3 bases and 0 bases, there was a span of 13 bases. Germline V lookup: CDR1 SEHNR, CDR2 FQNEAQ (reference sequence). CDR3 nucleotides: TGTGCCAGCAGCTTGATGTACCCTACCAGCACAGATACGCAGTATTTT. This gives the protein CASSLMYPTSTDTQYF.

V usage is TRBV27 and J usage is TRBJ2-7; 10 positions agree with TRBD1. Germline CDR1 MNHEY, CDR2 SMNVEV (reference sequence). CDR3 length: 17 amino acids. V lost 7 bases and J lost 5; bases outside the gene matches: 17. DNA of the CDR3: TGTGCCAGCACGGTGCCCAAACCCGGGACAGGGGCTGACGAGCAGTACTTC. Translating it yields CASTVPKPGTGADEQYF.

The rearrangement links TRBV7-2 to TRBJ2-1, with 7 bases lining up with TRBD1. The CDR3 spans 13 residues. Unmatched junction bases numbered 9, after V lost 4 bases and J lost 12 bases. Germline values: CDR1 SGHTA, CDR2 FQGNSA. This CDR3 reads CASSSPDRSGQFF. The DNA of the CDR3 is TGTGCCAGCAGCTCGCCGGACAGGTCGGGGCAGTTCTTC.

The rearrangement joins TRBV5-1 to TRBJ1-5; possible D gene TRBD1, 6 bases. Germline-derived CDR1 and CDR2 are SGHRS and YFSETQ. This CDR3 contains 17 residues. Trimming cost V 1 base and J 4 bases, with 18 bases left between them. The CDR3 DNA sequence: TGCGCCAGCAGCTTGCCAGAAAACAGGGTGGGAAATCAGCCCCAGCATTTT. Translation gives CASSLPENRVGNQPQHF.

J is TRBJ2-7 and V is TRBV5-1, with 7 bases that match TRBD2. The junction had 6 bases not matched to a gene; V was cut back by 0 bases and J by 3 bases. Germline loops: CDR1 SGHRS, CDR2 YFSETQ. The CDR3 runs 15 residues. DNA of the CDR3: TGCGCCAGCAGCTTGGATGCGGGAGAAATCTACGAGCAGTACTTC. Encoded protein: CASSLDAGEIYEQYF.

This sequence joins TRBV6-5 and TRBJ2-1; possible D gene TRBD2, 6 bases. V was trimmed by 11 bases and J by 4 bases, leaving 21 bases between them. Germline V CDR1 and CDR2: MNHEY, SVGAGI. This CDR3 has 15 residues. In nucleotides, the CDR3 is TGTGCCCGGTCAGAGAGGGGCGGGATGTACAATGAGCAGTTCTTC. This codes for CARSERGGMYNEQFF.

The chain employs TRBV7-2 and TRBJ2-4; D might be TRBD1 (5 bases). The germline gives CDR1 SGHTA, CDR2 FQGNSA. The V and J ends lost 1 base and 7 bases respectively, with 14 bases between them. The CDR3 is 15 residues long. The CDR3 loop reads CASSLVSGIENIQYF. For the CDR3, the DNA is TGTGCCAGCAGCTTAGTGTCAGGGATAGAGAACATTCAGTACTTC.

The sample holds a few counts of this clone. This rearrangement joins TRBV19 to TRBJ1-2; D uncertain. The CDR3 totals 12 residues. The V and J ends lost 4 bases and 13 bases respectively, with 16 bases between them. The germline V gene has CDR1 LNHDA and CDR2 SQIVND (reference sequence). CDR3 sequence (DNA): TGTGCCAGTAGTACACCAGGTTCTTCGGGCACCTTC. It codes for CASSTPGSSGTF.

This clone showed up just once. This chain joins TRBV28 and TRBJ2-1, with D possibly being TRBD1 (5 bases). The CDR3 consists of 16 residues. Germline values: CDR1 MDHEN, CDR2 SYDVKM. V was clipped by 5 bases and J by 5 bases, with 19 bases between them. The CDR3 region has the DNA TGTGCCAGCAGTGACATTCAGGGCTTGAGGCACAATGAGCAGTTCTTC. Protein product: CASSDIQGLRHNEQFF.

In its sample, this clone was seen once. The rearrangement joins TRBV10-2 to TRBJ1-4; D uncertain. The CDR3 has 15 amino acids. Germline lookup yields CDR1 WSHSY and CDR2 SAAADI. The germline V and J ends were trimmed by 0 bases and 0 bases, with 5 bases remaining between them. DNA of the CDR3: TGCGCCAGCAGTGAGTCTTGGGCAACTAATGAAAAACTGTTTTTT. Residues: CASSESWATNEKLFF.

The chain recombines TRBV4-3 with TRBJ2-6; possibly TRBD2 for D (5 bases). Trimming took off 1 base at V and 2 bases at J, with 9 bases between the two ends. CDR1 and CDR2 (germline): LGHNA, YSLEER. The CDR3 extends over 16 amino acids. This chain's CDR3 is CASSQGSGAGANVLTF. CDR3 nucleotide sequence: TGCGCCAGCAGCCAAGGGTCCGGGGCTGGGGCCAACGTCCTGACTTTC.

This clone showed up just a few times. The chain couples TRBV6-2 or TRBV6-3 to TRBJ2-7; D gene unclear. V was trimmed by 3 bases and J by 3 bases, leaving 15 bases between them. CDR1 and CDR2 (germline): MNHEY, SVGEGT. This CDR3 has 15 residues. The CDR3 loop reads CASSYRLLKNYEQYF. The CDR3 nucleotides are TGTGCCAGCAGTTATCGTCTCCTCAAAAACTACGAGCAGTACTTC.

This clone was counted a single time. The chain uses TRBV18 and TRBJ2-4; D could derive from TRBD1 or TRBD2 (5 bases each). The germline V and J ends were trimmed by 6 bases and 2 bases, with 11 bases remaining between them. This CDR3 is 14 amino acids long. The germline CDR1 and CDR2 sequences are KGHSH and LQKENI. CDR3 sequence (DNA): TGTGCCAGCTCGACGGGGCCTTCCAAAAACATTCAGTACTTC. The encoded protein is CASSTGPSKNIQYF.

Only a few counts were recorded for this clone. The CDR3 loop is CASSWDRGRSPLHF. The CDR3 region has the DNA TGTGCCAGCAGTTGGGACAGGGGAAGGTCACCCCTCCACTTT. V gene TRBV6-2 or TRBV6-3 combines with J gene TRBJ1-6, with 10 bases matching TRBD1. The CDR3 loop spans 14 amino acids. V lost 4 bases, J lost 10 bases, and 4 bases stayed unmatched. CDR1 is MNHEY, CDR2 SVGEGT, per germline.